Here is one TCR beta chain with its context. Antigen unknown. The sample originates from a study of beta chain features in type 1 diabetes. Study results and caveats: Patients with Type 1 diabetes showed moderately but significantly shorter TCRB CDR3s in all four CD4+ subsets.

The study reverse transcribed the entire isolated RNA, so it sequenced expressed TCRB transcripts. Method: immunoSEQ multiplex PCR; TCRdb's copy keeps in-frame clones and lacks some. The top ten hold roughly 0.5% of the sample, which has about 150,000 clones, 10% seen once. V was cut by 5 bases and J by 0 bases, with 7 bases left in between. The CDR3 has 13 amino acids. The V gene's germline CDR1 is SGHVS and CDR2 FNYEAQ. This chain joins TRBV7-6 and TRBJ2-5; tentatively, D is TRBD1 (6 bases). The sequencing input was central memory CD4+ T cells from blood. This clonotype was sampled from a man aged 25-45 years with type 1 diabetes. The CDR3 loop is CASSRGNQETQYF. DNA for the CDR3: TGTGCCAGCAGCAGGGGGAACCAAGAGACCCAGTACTTC.